This is a list of T cell receptor beta chains from one sample in a study of shared clonotypes between healthy human individuals. Some clones are missing from TCRdb's copy, which holds only in-frame ones; the method was immunoSEQ multiplex PCR. The table has about 1,500,000 clones, roughly 95% seen once; the top ten hold 0.95% to 1.5%. Sequenced sample: naive CD4+ T cells sorted from blood. The origin of the receptors is a man aged 30-40 years in good health. Both conserved end residues are part of each CDR3. The D gene is left open where the match is weak. Not all rows give a size; the values are once, few, many and, for expanded clones, a class.

d_call	v_call	clone_size	j_call	cdr3_aa	cdr3_nt
TRBD2	TRBV2	-	TRBJ2-5	CASSDGGRGGETQYF	TGTGCCAGCAGTGACGGCGGGAGAGGTGGAGAGACCCAGTACTTC
-	TRBV7-2	-	TRBJ1-3	CASSLAVTGNTIYF	TGTGCCAGCAGCTTAGCTGTAACTGGAAACACCATATATTTT
TRBD2	TRBV5-1	-	TRBJ2-1	CASSLGLAGGIEQFF	TGCGCCAGCAGCTTGGGGCTAGCGGGAGGGATTGAGCAGTTCTTC
-	TRBV10-1	-	TRBJ1-1	CASSGVPGTAPTEAFF	TGCGCCAGCAGTGGGGTTCCCGGGACGGCCCCCACTGAAGCTTTCTTT
-	TRBV11-2	-	TRBJ1-1	CASSLNPGRENTEAFF	TGTGCCAGCAGCTTGAACCCCGGGAGGGAGAACACTGAAGCTTTCTTT
-	TRBV18	-	TRBJ2-2	CASSTTSPRTTGELFF	TGTGCCAGCTCAACAACTAGCCCGAGGACCACCGGGGAGCTGTTTTTT
-	TRBV15	once	TRBJ2-3	CATSRAAVDTQYF	TGTGCCACCAGCAGAGCCGCGGTAGATACGCAGTATTTT
TRBD2	TRBV15	-	TRBJ2-7	CATSRVGSGSLYEQYF	TGTGCCACCAGCAGAGTTGGAAGCGGGAGTTTATACGAGCAGTACTTC
-	TRBV18	-	TRBJ2-7	CASSPLRTPGQGHHEQYF	TGTGCCAGCTCACCACTCCGAACACCTGGTCAGGGCCATCACGAGCAGTACTTC
-	TRBV6-6	-	TRBJ1-2	CASRPAGPQGYTF	TGTGCCAGCCGGCCGGCAGGGCCACAGGGCTACACCTTC
-	TRBV11-2	-	TRBJ2-7	CASIQFPGVLYEQYF	TGTGCCAGCATCCAGTTTCCGGGGGTACTTTACGAGCAGTACTTC
-	TRBV7-9	-	TRBJ2-7	CASSLGRDREQYF	TGTGCCAGCAGCTTAGGGCGGGACCGCGAGCAGTACTTC
TRBD2	TRBV19	-	TRBJ2-2	CASIYRTSGINTGELFF	TGTGCCAGTATCTACAGGACTAGCGGGATAAACACCGGGGAGCTGTTTTTT
TRBD2	TRBV6-1	-	TRBJ2-1	CASTWSAGAYNEQFF	TGTGCCAGCACGTGGTCGGCGGGAGCCTACAATGAGCAGTTCTTC
TRBD1	TRBV5-1	-	TRBJ2-5	CASRRGQGETQYF	TGCGCCAGCAGAAGAGGACAGGGAGAGACCCAGTACTTC
TRBD1	TRBV10-3	-	TRBJ1-1	CAMTPGQGISTEAFF	TGTGCCATGACGCCGGGACAGGGGATTTCCACTGAAGCTTTCTTT
-	TRBV6-6	-	TRBJ1-5	CASSYGGGGNQPQHF	TGTGCCAGCAGTTACGGAGGGGGTGGCAATCAGCCCCAGCATTTT
TRBD2	TRBV10-1	-	TRBJ2-7	CASSVGTSGTYEQYF	TGCGCCAGCAGTGTCGGGACTAGCGGGACCTACGAGCAGTACTTC
TRBD1	TRBV10-3	-	TRBJ2-5	CAISRDRAETQYF	TGTGCCATCAGCCGAGACAGGGCTGAGACCCAGTACTTC
TRBD1	TRBV11-1	-	TRBJ2-1	CASSSQGDEQFF	TGTGCCAGCAGCTCACAGGGGGACGAGCAGTTCTTC
-	TRBV5-3	-	TRBJ1-5	CARSLEQPYSNQPQHF	TGTGCCAGAAGCTTGGAACAGCCTTATAGCAATCAGCCCCAGCATTTT
TRBD1	TRBV18	-	TRBJ2-3	CASSPLGQSSSDTQYF	TGTGCCAGCTCACCACTGGGACAGTCGTCATCCGATACGCAGTATTTT
TRBD2	TRBV7-9	-	TRBJ2-3	CASSLSSGSSDTQYF	TGTGCCAGCAGCTTGAGTAGCGGGAGCTCAGATACGCAGTATTTT
-	TRBV5-8	once	TRBJ1-3	CASSSEVPPGNTIYF	TGTGCCAGCAGCTCGGAGGTCCCGCCTGGAAACACCATATATTTT
TRBD1	TRBV28	-	TRBJ1-5	CASTTGGNQPQHF	TGTGCCAGCACGACAGGGGGCAATCAGCCCCAGCATTTT
TRBD1	TRBV7-9	-	TRBJ2-7	CASSQDPGQGYEQYF	TGCGCCAGCAGCCAAGATCCGGGACAGGGCTACGAGCAGTACTTC
-	TRBV5-6	-	TRBJ2-1	CASSYPTYNEQFF	TGTGCCAGCAGTTACCCCACCTACAATGAGCAGTTCTTC
-	TRBV9	-	TRBJ2-2	CASSPRHSNTGELFF	TGTGCCAGCAGCCCCCGTCACTCGAACACCGGGGAGCTGTTTTTT
TRBD1	TRBV2	-	TRBJ2-7	CASSDPRGIAYEQYF	TGTGCCAGCAGTGACCCCAGGGGGATAGCCTACGAGCAGTACTTC
TRBD1	TRBV7-9	-	TRBJ2-5	CASSLWTGPWAETQYF	TGTGCCAGCAGCTTATGGACAGGGCCCTGGGCGGAGACCCAGTACTTC
TRBD2	TRBV7-2	-	TRBJ2-3	CASSSGLAGGVDTQYF	TGTGCCAGCAGCTCTGGACTAGCGGGAGGTGTGGATACGCAGTATTTT
-	TRBV5-1	-	TRBJ1-1	CASSSGQRGTEAFF	TGCGCCAGCAGTTCCGGCCAACGGGGGACTGAAGCTTTCTTT
TRBD2	TRBV7-6	-	TRBJ2-1	CASSTYYSGSGNEQFF	TGTGCCAGCAGCACCTACTATAGCGGGAGTGGCAATGAGCAGTTCTTC
-	TRBV11-2	-	TRBJ2-1	CASSLVWDGGNEQFF	TGTGCCAGCAGCTTAGTTTGGGACGGGGGCAATGAGCAGTTCTTC
TRBD1	TRBV27	-	TRBJ1-1	CASSFRAPGIRTGGMNTEAFF	TGTGCCAGCAGTTTTCGGGCTCCGGGTATAAGGACAGGGGGCATGAACACTGAAGCTTTCTTT
TRBD2	TRBV5-4	-	TRBJ2-7	CASSSGLAGDRVTYEQYF	TGTGCCAGCAGCTCGGGACTAGCGGGAGATCGTGTTACCTACGAGCAGTACTTC
TRBD1	TRBV7-2	-	TRBJ2-7	CASSLLGTGAYEQYF	TGTGCCAGCAGCTTACTGGGGACAGGGGCCTACGAGCAGTACTTC
TRBD2	TRBV5-4	-	TRBJ2-7	CASSLGGGRTTHYEQYF	TGTGCCAGCAGCTTGGGGGGGGGTCGGACTACGCACTACGAGCAGTACTTC
-	TRBV29-1	-	TRBJ2-5	CSVDRRLVKETQYF	TGCAGCGTTGATCGTAGACTTGTTAAAGAGACCCAGTACTTC
TRBD1	TRBV2	-	TRBJ1-4	CASSESLGRDRGEKLFF	TGTGCCAGCAGCGAAAGCCTAGGGCGGGACAGGGGTGAAAAACTGTTTTTT
-	TRBV19	once	TRBJ2-5	CASSISRGQETQYF	TGTGCCAGTAGTATTAGTCGCGGCCAAGAGACCCAGTACTTC
TRBD2	TRBV29-1	-	TRBJ2-3	CSVNPTSGRWSPDTQYF	TGCAGCGTTAACCCCACTAGCGGGAGATGGAGTCCAGATACGCAGTATTTT
TRBD1	TRBV18	-	TRBJ1-1	CASSPSGGRNTEAFF	TGTGCCAGCTCACCGTCAGGGGGCCGGAACACTGAAGCTTTCTTT
-	TRBV18	-	TRBJ2-7	CASSRSSYEQYF	TGTGCCAGCTCCCGAAGCTCCTACGAGCAGTACTTC
-	TRBV5-1	-	TRBJ2-7	CASSLVSGGGYEQYF	TGCGCCAGCAGCTTGGTTTCAGGGGGAGGGTACGAGCAGTACTTC
-	TRBV30	-	TRBJ2-7	CAWSNGVREQYF	TGTGCCTGGAGTAACGGGGTCCGCGAGCAGTACTTC
-	TRBV19	-	TRBJ2-3	CASSPSIASTDTQYF	TGTGCCAGTAGTCCCTCCATCGCTAGCACAGATACGCAGTATTTT
-	TRBV6-1	-	TRBJ2-7	CASSEGRNYEQYF	TGTGCCAGCAGTGAAGGACGGAACTACGAGCAGTACTTC
TRBD2	TRBV10-3	-	TRBJ2-1	CAISALAGSYNEQFF	TGTGCCATCAGTGCGCTAGCGGGCTCCTACAATGAGCAGTTCTTC
TRBD2	TRBV7-2	-	TRBJ2-1	CASSPGRLAGTYNEQFF	TGTGCCAGCAGCCCCGGCAGACTAGCGGGAACCTACAATGAGCAGTTCTTC
TRBD2	TRBV27	-	TRBJ2-7	CASRKGLGYEQYF	TGTGCCAGCAGGAAAGGACTAGGCTACGAGCAGTACTTC
-	TRBV30	-	TRBJ2-1	CAWSGVILSGPANEQFF	TGTGCCTGGAGCGGCGTGATTCTGTCGGGGCCAGCGAATGAGCAGTTCTTC
-	TRBV11-3	once	TRBJ2-1	CASSLDGGRSFF	TGTGCCAGCAGCTTAGATGGGGGGCGATCGTTCTTC
TRBD1	TRBV25-1	few	TRBJ2-7	CASSEWTGPYEQYF	TGTGCCAGCAGTGAATGGACAGGACCCTACGAGCAGTACTTC
TRBD2	TRBV4-1	-	TRBJ2-2	CASSQEWTSGSAGELFF	TGCGCCAGCAGCCAAGAATGGACTAGCGGGAGTGCCGGGGAGCTGTTTTTT